This TCR beta chain was sequenced for a study of blood T cells in healthy people across ages. The V gene lost 6 bases and the J gene lost 7 bases, with 12 bases spanning the gap. The CDR3 is 12 amino acids. Through a sample-barcoded 5' primer and a J-beta primer mix, a second PCR was run for roughly 6 to 11 cycles. Every molecule of cDNA carried a tag from a template-switch adaptor with 12 random nucleotides. From the 5' RACE reads, TCRdb called clonotypes with MiXCR, one entry per CDR3 protein. Of about 1,500,000 distinct CDR3 sequences listed, roughly 27% were seen once; the top ten hold roughly 8.2%. Study results and limitations: Possibly confounding the expanded clonotype changes was the fact that donor CMV status was unknown.

This clonotype came up a few times. The antigen remains unidentified. Specimen: blood. V and J are TRBV12-3 or TRBV12-4 and TRBJ1-2; no reliable D call. The TCR originated in a woman in her 30s in good health. The CDR3 nucleotides are TGTGCCAGCAGGACCACCGCCGGTGGCTACACCTTC. Protein: CASRTTAGGYTF.